This T cell receptor (beta chain) stems from a study of cytomegalovirus exposure and HLA in healthy donors. The study ran its PCR with 60 Vbeta and 13 Jbeta primers. The data were produced by immunoSEQ multiplex PCR, yet TCRdb's version contains in-frame clones alone and is incomplete. The data hold fewer than 200,000 clones, with roughly 80% observed a single time. Remarks on this clone: Its antigen remains unidentified.

Findings of the study overall: The study listed approximately 160 cytomegalovirus-associated TCR beta chains. An analysis was carried out at a later point. It showed that HLA-associated TCR beta chains were more clonally expanded than equally common non-associated chains.

V was cut by 3 bases and J by 7 bases, with 10 bases left in between. Germline V gene data show CDR1 as SGHAT and CDR2 as FQNNGV. This CDR3 spans 13 amino acids. Sequenced sample: PBMCs. The source of this sequence is a woman aged 25 to 39 in good health and CMV-seropositive. The rearrangement uses TRBV11-2 and TRBJ2-1; maybe TRBD1 (6 bases). The CDR3 is CASSFIQGNEQFF. The CDR3 DNA follows: TGTGCCAGCAGCTTTATACAGGGAAATGAGCAGTTCTTC.